The T cell receptor (beta chain) under discussion was sequenced for a study of molecular identifiers for immune sequencing clone quantification. The sample holds many counts of this clonotype. Antigen unknown. A single record per CDR3 protein comes from TCRdb applying MiXCR to the PCR reads. The table lists 85,000 to 100,000 distinct CDR3 sequences, around 20% of them singletons. General observations from the study: Clones with over 20 RNA copies captured over 98% of effector molecules but under 1% of naive ones.

This clonotype originated in a human donor in good health. Some libraries in this study had Jurkat cell RNA spiked in. Material for sequencing was naive CD8+ T cells from blood, with Jurkat cell RNA spiked in. Subset noted: FACS-sorted CD8+CD4-CCR7+CD45RA+ naive T cells.

The CDR3 sequence: CASSLGGGAGEQYF. The CDR3 DNA follows: TGTGCCAGCAGCTTAGGTGGGGGGGCTGGGGAGCAGTACTTC. The J gene is TRBJ2-7, the V gene TRBV7-6; tentative D call: TRBD2 (7 bases). This CDR3 has 14 residues. Between the trimmed V and J ends, which lost 1 base and 7 bases, there was a span of 14 bases. CDR1 and CDR2 (germline): SGHVS, FNYEAQ.